The present T cell receptor (beta chain) was sequenced within a study of blood T cell repertoires in COVID-19. The method was immunoSEQ multiplex PCR; TCRdb's version includes in-frame clones alone and lacks a portion of them. The sample shows about 110,000 clones, roughly 88% of them seen only once. The CDR3 is 15 residues long. The germline gives CDR1 SEHNR, CDR2 FQNEAQ (reference sequence). V was pared by 4 bases and J by 4 bases, with 17 bases between. The sequencing sample was made of peripheral blood. The source of this sequence is a human donor in a cohort sampled during active COVID-19. This sequence joins TRBV7-9 and TRBJ2-7; D is perhaps TRBD2 (5 bases). This CDR3 reads CASSSIWTEPYEQYF. DNA of the CDR3: TGTGCCAGCAGCTCCATCTGGACTGAGCCTTACGAGCAGTACTTC.